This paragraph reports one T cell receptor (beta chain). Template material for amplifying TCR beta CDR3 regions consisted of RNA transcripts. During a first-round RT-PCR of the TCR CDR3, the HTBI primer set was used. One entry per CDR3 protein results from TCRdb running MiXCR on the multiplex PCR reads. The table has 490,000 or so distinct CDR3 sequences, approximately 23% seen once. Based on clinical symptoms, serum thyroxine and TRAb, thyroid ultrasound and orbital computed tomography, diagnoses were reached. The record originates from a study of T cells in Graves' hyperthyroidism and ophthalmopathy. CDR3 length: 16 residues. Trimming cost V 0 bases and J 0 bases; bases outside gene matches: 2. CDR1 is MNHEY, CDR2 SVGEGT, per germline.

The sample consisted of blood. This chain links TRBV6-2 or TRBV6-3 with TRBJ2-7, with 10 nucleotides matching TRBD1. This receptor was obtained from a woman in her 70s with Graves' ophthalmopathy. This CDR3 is CASSYSDRGTSYEQYF. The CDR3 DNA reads TGTGCCAGCAGTTACTCGGACAGGGGGACCTCCTACGAGCAGTACTTC.